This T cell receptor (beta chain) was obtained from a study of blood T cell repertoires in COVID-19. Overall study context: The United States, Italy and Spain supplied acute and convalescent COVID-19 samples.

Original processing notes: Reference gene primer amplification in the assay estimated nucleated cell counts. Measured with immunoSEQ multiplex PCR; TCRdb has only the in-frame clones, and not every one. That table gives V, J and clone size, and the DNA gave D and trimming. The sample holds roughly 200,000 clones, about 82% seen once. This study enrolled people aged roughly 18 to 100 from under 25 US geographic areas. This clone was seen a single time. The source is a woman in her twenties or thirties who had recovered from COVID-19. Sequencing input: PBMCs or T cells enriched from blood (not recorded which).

Here the CDR3 DNA reads TGTGCCAGCAGTCCGTCAGGGGAGACGGTGACTGAAGCTTTCTTT. Translation gives CASSPSGETVTEAFF. This rearrangement joins TRBV28 to TRBJ1-1; TRBD1 might be the D (6 bases). The germline V gene has CDR1 MDHEN and CDR2 SYDVKM. V was trimmed by 5 bases and J by 5 bases, leaving 18 bases between them. The CDR3 sequence is 15 residues long.